This TCR beta chain was sequenced for a study of cytomegalovirus exposure and HLA in healthy donors. In the study overall: When 398 donors were genotyped, about 86% of them were found to fall in the Caucasian-associated ancestry cluster. Study results and limitations: A later analysis reportedly found that, within productive TCRs, an Asian-associated ancestry cluster had fewer N-insertions than the mean observed across the approximately 600 donors.

Comment on this clone: Antigen unknown.

PCR was performed using 60 Vbeta and 13 Jbeta primers. Clones were read by immunoSEQ multiplex PCR, and TCRdb kept only the in-frame ones, dropping some. The sample shows approximately 160,000 clones, about three quarters of them seen only once. Each of the donors was a healthy bone marrow donor. The TCR sequence derives from a woman aged 40 to 50 in good health and CMV-seropositive. Sequenced input: PBMCs.

The CDR3 nucleotides read TGTGCCAGTAGTATGGACAGGGGGAGCTCCTACGAGCAGTACTTC. Its protein product is CASSMDRGSSYEQYF. This rearrangement joins TRBV19 to TRBJ2-7; TRBD1 matches 10 bases. CDR1 and CDR2 from the germline V gene are LNHDA and SQIVND (reference sequence). J gave up 0 bases and V 3 bases, and 2 bases lay outside the gene matches. The CDR3 is 15 residues long.